This T cell receptor beta chain came from a study of T cells after yellow fever vaccination. Notes on the study in general: Most clones from primary vaccination resurfaced after the booster (nearly 97% CD4, around 91% CD8).

With regard to this clonotype: What it binds is unknown.

Trimming left V 6 bases short and J 4 bases short, with 16 bases between. The CDR3 extends over 14 amino acids. The study made its TCR cDNA through 5'RACE template switching. That step introduced a universal primer site along with UMIs. TCRdb processed the 5' RACE reads anew with MiXCR; each CDR3 protein has one entry. Here the sample spans over 300,000 distinct CDR3 sequences, 4.1% being singletons. Sample: PBMCs, taken 5 days after the yellow fever booster vaccination. The gene calls are TRBV12-3 or TRBV12-4 and TRBJ2-7; TRBD2 might be the D (5 bases). This TCR derives from a young man who received the YFV17D yellow fever vaccine. CDR3 sequence reads: CASRSPGEWYEQYF. The DNA of the CDR3 is TGTGCCAGCAGATCCCCCGGGGAGTGGTACGAGCAGTACTTC.